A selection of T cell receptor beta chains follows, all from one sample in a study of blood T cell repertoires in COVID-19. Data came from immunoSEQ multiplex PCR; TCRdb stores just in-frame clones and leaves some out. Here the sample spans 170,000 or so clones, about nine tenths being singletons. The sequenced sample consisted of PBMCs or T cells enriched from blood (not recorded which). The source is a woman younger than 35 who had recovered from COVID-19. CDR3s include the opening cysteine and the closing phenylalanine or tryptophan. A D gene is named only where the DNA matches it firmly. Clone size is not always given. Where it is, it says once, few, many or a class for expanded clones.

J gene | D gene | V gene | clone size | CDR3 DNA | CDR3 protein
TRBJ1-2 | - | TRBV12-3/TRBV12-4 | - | TGTGCCAGCACCTTTGTGGGGCTTGGCTACACCTTC | CASTFVGLGYTF
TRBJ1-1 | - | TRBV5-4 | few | TGTGCCAGCAGCTTGATGGGGAGGTCACGGAACACTGAAGCTTTCTTT | CASSLMGRSRNTEAFF
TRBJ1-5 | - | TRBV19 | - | TGTGCCAGTAGTATCCTGGCAGGGGTGATACCGAAGCCCCAGCATTTT | CASSILAGVIPKPQHF
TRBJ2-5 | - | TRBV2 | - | TGTGCCAGCAGTGAAGCGCGGGGCGGGGAGACCCAGTACTTC | CASSEARGGETQYF
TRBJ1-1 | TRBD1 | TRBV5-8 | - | TGTGCCAGCAGCCTGGGACAGGGGAAAACTGAAGCTTTCTTT | CASSLGQGKTEAFF
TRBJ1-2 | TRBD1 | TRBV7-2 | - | TGTGCCAGCAGCGTAACAGGGGGCGACTATGGCTACACCTTC | CASSVTGGDYGYTF
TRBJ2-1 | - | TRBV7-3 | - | TGTGCCAGCAGCCCCCAGTTGGGGGCCGGGGCGGGCAATGAGCAGTTCTTC | CASSPQLGAGAGNEQFF
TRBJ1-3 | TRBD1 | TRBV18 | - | TGTGCCAGCTCTCGTGACAGGGCCTCCCCTGGAAACACCATATATTTT | CASSRDRASPGNTIYF
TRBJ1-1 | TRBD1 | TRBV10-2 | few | TGCGCCAGTGGGAACCGGGGGACAGGGAACACTGAAGCTTTCTTT | CASGNRGTGNTEAFF
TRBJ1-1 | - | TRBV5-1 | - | TGCGCCAGCACAGACACCTTGAACACTGAAGCTTTCTTT | CASTDTLNTEAFF
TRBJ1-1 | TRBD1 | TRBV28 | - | TGTGCCAGCAGCTCGACAGGGGCGAACACTGAAGCTTTCTTT | CASSSTGANTEAFF
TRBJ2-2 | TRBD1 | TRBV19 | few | TGTGCCAGTAGTAAATACTCAGGACAGGGAGGCACCGGGGAGCTGTTTTTT | CASSKYSGQGGTGELFF
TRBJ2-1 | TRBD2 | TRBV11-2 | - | TGTGCCAGCAGCTTCGACGGGGGGACCTACAATGAGCAGTTCTTC | CASSFDGGTYNEQFF
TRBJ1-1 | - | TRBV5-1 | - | TGCGCCAGCAGCTCGACGACAGGAGCCACTGAAGCTTTCTTT | CASSSTTGATEAFF
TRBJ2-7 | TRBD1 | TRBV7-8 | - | TGTGCCAGCAGCCCGGTTATCCTCCCGGACAGGGGTTCCTACGAGCAGTACTTC | CASSPVILPDRGSYEQYF
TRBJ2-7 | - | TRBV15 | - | TGTGCCACCAGCAGAGATAGTCCAGGGGTTCGCGAGCAGTACTTC | CATSRDSPGVREQYF
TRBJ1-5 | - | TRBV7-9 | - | TGTGCCAGCAGCTTAGAGGGGAAGGATAATCAGCCCCAGCATTTT | CASSLEGKDNQPQHF